The rows below give T cell receptor beta chains drawn from one sample of a study of T cells in Graves' hyperthyroidism and ophthalmopathy. TCRdb itself ran the multiplex PCR reads through MiXCR, one entry per CDR3 protein. The data hold approximately 700,000 distinct CDR3 sequences, with 45% observed a single time. The sample taken for sequencing was peripheral blood or thyroid tissue (not recorded which). The receptor source for this set is an adult man with Graves' disease, either hyperthyroidism or ophthalmopathy (not recorded which). Each CDR3 is given with its conserved first and last residue. Each record gives: CDR3 length, J gene, V gene, D gene, CDR3 protein. D genes are given only for firm matches.

cdr3_length: 15
j_call: TRBJ1-5
v_call: TRBV10-3
d_call: NA
cdr3_aa: CAISEEGGAGQPQHF

cdr3_length: 13
j_call: TRBJ1-4
v_call: TRBV5-1
d_call: TRBD1
cdr3_aa: CASGTGGSEKLFF

cdr3_length: 13
j_call: TRBJ1-5
v_call: TRBV2
d_call: NA
cdr3_aa: CASSPGYSQPQHF

cdr3_length: 14
j_call: TRBJ2-5
v_call: TRBV10-3
d_call: TRBD2
cdr3_aa: CAISQLAGQETQYF

cdr3_length: 14
j_call: TRBJ1-1
v_call: TRBV6-5
d_call: TRBD1
cdr3_aa: CAGSLVQGWTEAFF

cdr3_length: 14
j_call: TRBJ2-7
v_call: TRBV9
d_call: NA
cdr3_aa: CASSVGLGNYEQYF

cdr3_length: 15
j_call: TRBJ1-1
v_call: TRBV5-1
d_call: TRBD1
cdr3_aa: CASSSSGTGNTEAFF

cdr3_length: 14
j_call: TRBJ1-5
v_call: TRBV12-3/TRBV12-4
d_call: NA
cdr3_aa: CASSLSPRPAPQHF

cdr3_length: 17
j_call: TRBJ2-7
v_call: TRBV7-9
d_call: NA
cdr3_aa: CASSLGGTRVASYEQYF

cdr3_length: 16
j_call: TRBJ2-7
v_call: TRBV7-8
d_call: NA
cdr3_aa: CASSLPRAGLSYEQYF

cdr3_length: 17
j_call: TRBJ1-1
v_call: TRBV25-1
d_call: TRBD1
cdr3_aa: CASVELGQSFMNTEAFF

cdr3_length: 12
j_call: TRBJ2-5
v_call: TRBV29-1
d_call: NA
cdr3_aa: CSVGRGEKTQYF

cdr3_length: 14
j_call: TRBJ1-4
v_call: TRBV20-1
d_call: TRBD1
cdr3_aa: CSARWAGGTDKLFF

cdr3_length: 13
j_call: TRBJ1-5
v_call: TRBV19
d_call: NA
cdr3_aa: CASTSGTHQPQHF

cdr3_length: 17
j_call: TRBJ1-2
v_call: TRBV20-1
d_call: NA
cdr3_aa: CSADAGTSYDYNYGYTF

cdr3_length: 11
j_call: TRBJ2-7
v_call: TRBV7-9
d_call: NA
cdr3_aa: CASSSRAEQYF

cdr3_length: 15
j_call: TRBJ2-7
v_call: TRBV29-1
d_call: TRBD2
cdr3_aa: CSVLGYSGTTYEQYF

cdr3_length: 14
j_call: TRBJ2-7
v_call: TRBV10-3
d_call: TRBD1
cdr3_aa: CASSEIRTGGEQYF

cdr3_length: 13
j_call: TRBJ1-2
v_call: TRBV29-1
d_call: TRBD1
cdr3_aa: CSATRGGNYGYTF

cdr3_length: 17
j_call: TRBJ1-6
v_call: TRBV7-8
d_call: NA
cdr3_aa: CASRDQPGRAYNSPLHF

cdr3_length: 17
j_call: TRBJ1-1
v_call: TRBV7-6
d_call: TRBD1
cdr3_aa: CASSERDRGPGWTEAFF

cdr3_length: 14
j_call: TRBJ1-3
v_call: TRBV29-1
d_call: NA
cdr3_aa: CSADGGHSGNTIYF

cdr3_length: 13
j_call: TRBJ2-7
v_call: TRBV14
d_call: TRBD1
cdr3_aa: CASRQQGAYEQYF

cdr3_length: 17
j_call: TRBJ1-1
v_call: TRBV2
d_call: TRBD1
cdr3_aa: CASSVGANQGAYTEAFF

cdr3_length: 15
j_call: TRBJ1-1
v_call: TRBV4-1
d_call: NA
cdr3_aa: CASSQGGARGTEAFF

cdr3_length: 12
j_call: TRBJ2-5
v_call: TRBV7-9
d_call: NA
cdr3_aa: CASSLISETQYF

cdr3_length: 14
j_call: TRBJ2-7
v_call: TRBV5-5
d_call: NA
cdr3_aa: CASTSGDIAYEQYF

cdr3_length: 15
j_call: TRBJ1-5
v_call: TRBV7-9
d_call: NA
cdr3_aa: CASPDGGFSNQPQHF

cdr3_length: 13
j_call: TRBJ1-5
v_call: TRBV20-1
d_call: NA
cdr3_aa: CSAIGRGNQPQHF

cdr3_length: 15
j_call: NA
v_call: TRBV2
d_call: NA
cdr3_aa: CASSESGRRYNEQYF

cdr3_length: 15
j_call: TRBJ1-5
v_call: TRBV6-5
d_call: TRBD1
cdr3_aa: CASILRDDRGQPQHF

cdr3_length: 13
j_call: TRBJ1-1
v_call: TRBV5-1
d_call: NA
cdr3_aa: CASSREVKGEAFF

cdr3_length: 15
j_call: TRBJ1-6
v_call: TRBV25-1
d_call: TRBD1
cdr3_aa: CASSGGQGLESPLHF

cdr3_length: 13
j_call: TRBJ1-6
v_call: TRBV7-3
d_call: NA
cdr3_aa: CASTPQTNSPLHF

cdr3_length: 14
j_call: TRBJ1-1
v_call: TRBV19
d_call: NA
cdr3_aa: CASFSGLRDTEAFF

cdr3_length: 11
j_call: TRBJ1-2
v_call: TRBV7-9
d_call: NA
cdr3_aa: CASSLFRTYTF

cdr3_length: 15
j_call: TRBJ1-5
v_call: TRBV15
d_call: NA
cdr3_aa: CATSSSGASGQPQHF

cdr3_length: 12
j_call: TRBJ1-2
v_call: TRBV29-1
d_call: NA
cdr3_aa: CSVETGALGYAF